Listed below are T cell receptor beta chains from one sample, sequenced in a study of radiotherapy plus CTLA-4 blockade in lung cancer. Method: immunoSEQ multiplex PCR; TCRdb's copy keeps in-frame clones and lacks some. The sample has more than 40,000 clones, about 88% seen once. Sample: peripheral blood, taken from a patient treated with radiotherapy plus ipilimumab. The receptors were sampled from a human donor with non-small cell lung cancer whose response to radiotherapy plus ipilimumab could not be evaluated. CDR3s include the opening cysteine and the closing phenylalanine or tryptophan. The D gene is left open where the match is weak.

V gene	J gene	D gene	CDR3 DNA	CDR3 protein
TRBV10-2	TRBJ1-5	TRBD1	TGCGCCAGCAGTGAGGGGACAGGGTTTCAGCCCCAGCATTTT	CASSEGTGFQPQHF
TRBV2	TRBJ2-7	-	TGTGCCAGCACCACGCGGGGTCCCTACGAGCAGTACTTC	CASTTRGPYEQYF
TRBV27	TRBJ2-3	TRBD2	TGTGCCAGCAGTTCCGAACTAGCGCCGAGCACAGATACGCAGTATTTT	CASSSELAPSTDTQYF
TRBV11-3	TRBJ2-1	-	TGTGCCAGCAGCTTGGGCGGGATTGGCAATGAGCAGTTCTTC	CASSLGGIGNEQFF
TRBV7-2	TRBJ2-2	-	TGTGCCAGCAGCTCCTCCGTTTGGCAGCGCGCGTCCGGGGAGCTGTTTTTT	CASSSSVWQRASGELFF
TRBV7-8	TRBJ2-6	TRBD2	TGTGCCAGCAGCTTACGGGGGGCTGGGGCCAACGTCCTGACTTTC	CASSLRGAGANVLTF
TRBV4-3	TRBJ2-3	TRBD2	TGCGCCAGCAGCCAAGATTTGGCAGCTAGCGGGGATACGCAGTATTTT	CASSQDLAASGDTQYF
TRBV6-5	TRBJ2-7	TRBD2	TGTGCCAGCAGTTACACTAGCGGGAGTTTCGACGAGCAGTACTTC	CASSYTSGSFDEQYF
TRBV27	TRBJ1-2	-	TGTGCCAGCAGTCGATCGGGGGAAAACTATGGCTACACCTTC	CASSRSGENYGYTF
TRBV9	TRBJ1-2	TRBD1	TGTGCCAGCAGCGCCGCCTCCACCGGGACAGGGGAGGATGGCTACACCTTC	CASSAASTGTGEDGYTF
TRBV25-1	TRBJ1-1	-	TGTGCCAGCAGTGAACAGGGGAACACTGAAGCTTTCTTT	CASSEQGNTEAFF
TRBV28	TRBJ2-7	-	TGTGCCAGCAGTTTGGGAGAAGAGCAGTACTTC	CASSLGEEQYF
TRBV19	TRBJ1-5	-	TGTGCCAGTAAGTACCAGGGTGATCAGCCCCAGCATTTT	CASKYQGDQPQHF